Presented here are 18 T cell receptor beta chains from one specimen sequenced in a study of low-dose radiotherapy and immunotherapy resistance in tumors. Indicated time point: after trial treatment. This sample's treatment: LDRT plus nivolumab, ipilimumab, low-dose cyclophosphamide and aspirin (RACIN trial). TRAV- and TRBV-specific primers primed first-strand cDNA, covering alpha and beta chains. The PCR that amplified TCRs ran for around 20 cycles, relying on a constant-region primer and a V-primer adapter. TCRdb re-analysed the reads in MiXCR, keeping a single row per CDR3 protein. The data show around 58,000 distinct CDR3 sequences, roughly 23% seen once. The sequences come from PBMCs, collected after low-dose radiotherapy plus immunotherapy. The receptors were sampled from a male donor with prostate cancer.

Turning to this clonotype: A far larger clone is one base from this, pointing to a likely read error. The J gene is TRBJ2-7, the V gene TRBV4-3, with 10 bases fitting TRBD1. V shed 0 bases, J shed 7 bases, and the junction held 9 bases outside the gene matches. This CDR3 spans 16 amino acids. Germline CDR1 and CDR2: LGHNA and YSLEER. The CDR3 DNA reads as TGCGCCAGCAGCCAAGAAGGGACAGGGGCTGGTAATGAGCAGTACTTC. Protein product: CASSQEGTGAGNEQYF.

In its sample, this clonotype was seen many times. The chain has TRBV15 and TRBJ1-2; D gene uncertain. Germline assignment: CDR1 LNHNV and CDR2 YYDKDF (reference sequence). Trimming removed 0 bases from V and 8 bases from J, with 16 bases in between. This CDR3 comprises 15 residues. The CDR3 here is CATSRDREGGSGYTF. CDR3 bases: TGTGCCACCAGCAGAGATCGGGAGGGAGGAAGCGGCTACACCTTC.

This clonotype was seen many times. The chain's CDR3 is CASSQGPGANVLTF. The CDR3 nucleotides read TGTGCCAGCAGCCAGGGGCCTGGGGCCAACGTCCTGACTTTC. The chain carries TRBV6-2 or TRBV6-3 and TRBJ2-6, with D possibly matching TRBD1 (6 bases). This CDR3 has 14 residues. Germline values: CDR1 MNHEY, CDR2 SVGEGT. Trimming took 6 bases from V and 2 from J, leaving 8 bases between them.

This clonotype was recorded many times. Sequence at one end of the junction differs from germline and may be a read error. V usage is TRBV20-1 and J usage is TRBJ2-3, with a possible D match to TRBD2 (6 bases). The CDR3 has 16 amino acids. Looked up from germline, CDR1 is DFQATT and CDR2 is SNEGSKA (reference sequence). The chain's CDR3 is CCAKYTTGGTTDTQYF. CDR3 in DNA: TGCTGTGCCAAATACACAACCGGGGGAACCACAGATACGCAGTATTTT.

Turning to this clonotype: An end of the junction differs from the germline gene, which may be a read error. The chain couples TRBV28 to TRBJ1-5; D perhaps matches TRBD1 (6 bases). Germline V lookup: CDR1 MDHEN, CDR2 SYDVKM. The CDR3 length is 14 residues. The CDR3 region has the DNA TGTCCCAGCAGCCGCCCCGGGACATTTCAGCCCCAGCATTTT. Its translation is CPSSRPGTFQPQHF.

This clonotype was seen repeatedly, ten times or more. The chain recombines TRBV20-1 with TRBJ1-5, with D perhaps matching TRBD1 (5 bases). The CDR3 totals 14 residues. V shed 3 bases and J shed 6 bases, with 15 bases lying between them. Germline V lookup: CDR1 DFQATT, CDR2 SNEGSKA (reference sequence). In DNA form, the CDR3 reads TGCAGTGCTAGCGTCCAGGGACCGATTCAGCCCCAGCATTTT. Translating it yields CSASVQGPIQPQHF.

About this clonotype: This likely reflects a read error, since a far larger clone is one base away. The chain is built from TRBV9 and TRBJ2-1, with TRBD1 matching 8 bases. The V gene end was trimmed by 0 bases and the J gene end by 10 bases; junction bases not matched to a gene: 12. The germline CDR1 and CDR2 sequences are SGDLS and YYNGEE. The CDR3 totals 16 residues. The CDR3 spells CASSVEEGTGSYEQFF. CDR3 nucleotide sequence: TGTGCCAGCAGCGTAGAGGAGGGGACAGGATCCTACGAGCAGTTCTTC.

This clonotype was counted ten times or more. V and J are TRBV20-1 and TRBJ2-1; 7 bases map to TRBD1. CDR3 length: 19 amino acids. After removal of 0 bases from V and 1 base from J, the junction contained 15 bases not matched to a gene. Germline CDR1 DFQATT, CDR2 SNEGSKA (reference sequence). CDR3 coding DNA: TGCAGTGCTAGAGATTCTGGGGGTCGACAGGGTTGGTCCTACAATGAGCAGTTCTTC. Translating gives CSARDSGGRQGWSYNEQFF.

This clonotype occurred many times. A junction boundary mismatches the germline segment, possibly from a read error. This chain uses TRBV4-1 with TRBJ2-5; D may be TRBD2 (6 bases). The CDR3 is made up of 17 amino acids. Germline values: CDR1 MGHRA, CDR2 YSYEKL. The CDR3 protein is CASSQEGSAGIGETQYF. The CDR3 region has the DNA TGTGCCAGCAGCCAAGAGGGCAGCGCGGGAATTGGAGAGACCCAGTACTTC.

The chain couples TRBV2 to TRBJ2-1, with TRBD1 as a possible D gene (5 bases). The germline V and J ends were trimmed by 1 base and 4 bases, with 8 bases remaining between them. The CDR3 is 14 amino acids. CDR1 SNHLY and CDR2 FYNNEI come from the germline V gene. The CDR3 sequence is CASSEVAGYNEQFF. CDR3 nucleotide sequence: TGTGCCAGCAGTGAAGTGGCAGGGTACAATGAGCAGTTCTTC.

The chain is built from TRBV18 and TRBJ1-1; 7 bases align to TRBD1. CDR1 and CDR2 (germline): KGHSH, LQKENI. V lost 1 base to trimming and J lost 5 bases; unmatched junction nucleotides: 10. There are 16 residues in the CDR3. This chain's CDR3 is CASSPQMGSGGTEAFF. CDR3 DNA sequence: TGTGCCAGCTCACCACAAATGGGTTCAGGGGGAACTGAAGCTTTCTTT.

This clonotype was seen at least ten times. The chain employs TRBV27 and TRBJ2-3; TRBD1 agrees at 8 bases. The ends lost 3 bases at V and 1 base at J; junction bases unmatched: 6. The CDR3 runs to 16 residues. The germline V gene encodes CDR1 MNHEY and CDR2 SMNVEV (reference sequence). The CDR3 protein is CASSFQTGVGTDTQYF. The CDR3 nucleotides read TGTGCCAGCAGTTTCCAGACAGGGGTAGGCACAGATACGCAGTATTTT.

In its sample, this clonotype was seen many times. The chain joins TRBV20-1 to TRBJ2-3, with D maybe TRBD1 (5 bases). Germline CDR1 DFQATT, CDR2 SNEGSKA (reference sequence). CDR3 length: 12 residues. Trimming took 4 bases from V and 4 from J, leaving 9 bases between them. The chain's CDR3 is CSAKDKPDTQYF. DNA for the CDR3: TGCAGTGCTAAGGACAAGCCAGATACGCAGTATTTT.

This clonotype was counted at least ten times. The chain recombines TRBV20-1 with TRBJ1-5, with 7 bases lining up with TRBD1. The CDR3 covers 14 residues. CDR1 and CDR2 (germline): DFQATT, SNEGSKA (reference sequence). V lost 5 bases and J lost 7; bases outside the gene matches: 11. The CDR3 region has the DNA TGCAGTGCTCGGAAAGGGGGCGCCGGACAGCCCCAGCATTTT. Amino acids: CSARKGGAGQPQHF.

This clonotype has ten or more counts. The V gene is TRBV7-9, the J gene TRBJ2-3, with D possibly being TRBD1 or TRBD2 (5 bases each). Trimming pared 1 base from V and 0 bases from J, leaving 14 bases between. The length of the CDR3 is 17 residues. Looked up from germline, CDR1 is SEHNR and CDR2 is FQNEAQ (reference sequence). The DNA of the CDR3 is TGTGCCAGCAGCTTAGGGGGGACCCTGGCTAGCACAGATACGCAGTATTTT. It specifies CASSLGGTLASTDTQYF.

In this sample, this clonotype turned up many times. The chain employs TRBV5-1 and TRBJ2-2, with 9 bases lining up with TRBD1. The CDR3 totals 15 residues. Germline values: CDR1 SGHRS, CDR2 YFSETQ. The V and J ends lost 0 bases and 6 bases, in that order; junction bases with no gene match: 3. Written as DNA, the CDR3 is TGCGCCAGCAGCTTGGCCTGGACAGGGGCCGGGGAGCTGTTTTTT. It is translated as CASSLAWTGAGELFF. Variable domain in full (rest from reference TRBV5-1 and TRBJ2-2): KAGVTQTPRYLIKTRGQQVTLSCSPISGHRSVSWYQQTPGQGLQFLFEYFSETQRNKGNFPGRFSGRQFSNSRSEMNVSTLELGDSALYLCASSLAWTGAGELFFGEGSRLTVL.

This clonotype was counted at least ten times. The V call is TRBV29-1, the J call TRBJ1-1; TRBD1 matches 7 bases. The germline V gene encodes CDR1 SQVTM and CDR2 ANQGSEA. J gave up 1 base and V 4 bases, and 0 bases lay outside the gene matches. The CDR3 is 12 amino acids. DNA of the CDR3: TGCAGCGTTGGGACAGGGAACACTGAAGCTTTCTTT. This codes for CSVGTGNTEAFF.

In nucleotides, the CDR3 is TGTGCCAGCAGCTCAAGTCAGGGGGGGACTGAAGCTTTCTTT. Translation: CASSSSQGGTEAFF. The chain couples TRBV7-8 to TRBJ1-1; 7 bases align to TRBD1. Germline V gives CDR1 SGHVS, CDR2 FQNEAQ. V shed 4 bases, J shed 5 bases, and the junction held 7 bases outside the gene matches. CDR3 length equals 14 residues.